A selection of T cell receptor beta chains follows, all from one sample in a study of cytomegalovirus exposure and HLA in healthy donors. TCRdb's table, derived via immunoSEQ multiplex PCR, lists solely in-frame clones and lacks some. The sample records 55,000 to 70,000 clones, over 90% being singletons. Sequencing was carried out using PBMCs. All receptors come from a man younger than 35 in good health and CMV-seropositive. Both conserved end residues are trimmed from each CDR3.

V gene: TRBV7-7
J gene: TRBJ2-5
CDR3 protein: ASSLEAGDETQY

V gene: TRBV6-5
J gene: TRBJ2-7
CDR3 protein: ASSPDRVREQY

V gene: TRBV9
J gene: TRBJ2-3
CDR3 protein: ASSVGASGDSTDTQY

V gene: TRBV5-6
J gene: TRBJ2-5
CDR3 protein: ASTLAGGPETQY

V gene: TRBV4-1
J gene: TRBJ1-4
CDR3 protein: ASSQPPNSATNEKLF

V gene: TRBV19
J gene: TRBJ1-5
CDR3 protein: ASSAGGSQPQH

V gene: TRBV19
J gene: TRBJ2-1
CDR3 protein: ASSMGSGRYNEQF

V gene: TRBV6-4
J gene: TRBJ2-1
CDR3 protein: ASSVLPGGEYNEQF

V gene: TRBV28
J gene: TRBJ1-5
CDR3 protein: ASSLWIGGSDQPQH

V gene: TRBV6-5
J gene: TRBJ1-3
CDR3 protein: ASSRTPTEGNTIY

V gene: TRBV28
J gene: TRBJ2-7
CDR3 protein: ASSLIRLADSYEQY

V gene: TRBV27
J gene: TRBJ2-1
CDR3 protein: ASSLSGLLGAGVYEQF

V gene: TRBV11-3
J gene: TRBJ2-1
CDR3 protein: ASSLGGEGETYNEQF

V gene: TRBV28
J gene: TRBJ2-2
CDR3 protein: ASSLGTSGSTTGELF

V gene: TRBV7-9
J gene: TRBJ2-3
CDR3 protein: ASSLAGHSWSDTQY

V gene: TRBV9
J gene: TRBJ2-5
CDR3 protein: ASSVIAGDQETQY

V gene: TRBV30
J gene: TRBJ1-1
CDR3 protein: AWSPWNTEAF

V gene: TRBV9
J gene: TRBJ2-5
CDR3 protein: ASSVAIGGEETQY

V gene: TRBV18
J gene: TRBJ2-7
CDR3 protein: ASSPPGQGISYEQY

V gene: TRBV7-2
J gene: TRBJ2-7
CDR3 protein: ASSLGVGRNYEQY

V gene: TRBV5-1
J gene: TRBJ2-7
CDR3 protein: ASSLFRGTLAGYEQY

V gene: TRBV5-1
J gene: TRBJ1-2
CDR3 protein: ASSLGTGSHYGYT

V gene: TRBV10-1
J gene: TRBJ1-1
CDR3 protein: ASSDAGITEAF

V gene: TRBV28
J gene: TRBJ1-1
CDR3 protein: ASSLPRPQGSEAF

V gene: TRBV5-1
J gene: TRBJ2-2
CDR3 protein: ASTLAGGGTGELF

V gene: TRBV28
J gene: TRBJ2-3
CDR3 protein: AAPRDVSDSGRGTDTQY

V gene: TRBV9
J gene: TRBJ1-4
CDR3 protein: ASSPWAGGPNEKLF

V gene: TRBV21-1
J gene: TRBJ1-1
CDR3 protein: ASSKKKDRDTEAF

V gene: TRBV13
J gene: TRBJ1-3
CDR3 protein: ASSRGHSGNTIY

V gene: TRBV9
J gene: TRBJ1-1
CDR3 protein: ASSVGRVNTEAF

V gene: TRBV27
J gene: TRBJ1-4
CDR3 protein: ASSSTGGSNEKLF

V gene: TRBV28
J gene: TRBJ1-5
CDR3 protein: ASSRTDSNQPQH

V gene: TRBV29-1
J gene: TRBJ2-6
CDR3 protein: SVETWTPGETGANVLT

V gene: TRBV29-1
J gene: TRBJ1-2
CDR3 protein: SVEQRRGENYGYT

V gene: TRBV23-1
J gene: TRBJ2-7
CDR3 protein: ASSQSEPGGPGEQY

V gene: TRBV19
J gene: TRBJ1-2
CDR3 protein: ASSIKRVPPLYGYT

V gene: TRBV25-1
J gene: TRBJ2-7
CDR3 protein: ASEPGAGVNEQY

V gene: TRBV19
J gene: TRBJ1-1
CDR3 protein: ASRLAGRNTEAF

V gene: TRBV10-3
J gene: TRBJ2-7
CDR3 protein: AISGETGHEQY

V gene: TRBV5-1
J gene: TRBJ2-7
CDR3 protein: ASNLAGGGEQY

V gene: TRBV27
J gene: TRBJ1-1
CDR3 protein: ASSLRTGGFTEAF

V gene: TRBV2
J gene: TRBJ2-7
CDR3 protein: ASKARGYEQY

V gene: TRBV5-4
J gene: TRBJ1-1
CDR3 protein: ASTLEPLTEAF

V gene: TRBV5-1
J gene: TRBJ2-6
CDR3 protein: ASTHVVGDLGGANVLT

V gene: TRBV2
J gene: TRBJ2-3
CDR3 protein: ASIAGSLTDTQY

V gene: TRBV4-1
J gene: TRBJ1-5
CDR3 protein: ASSQTNQGLQPQH

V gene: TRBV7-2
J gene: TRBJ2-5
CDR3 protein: ASSSTYRDGGKAQY

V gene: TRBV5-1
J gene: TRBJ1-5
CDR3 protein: ASSADGYRNQPQH

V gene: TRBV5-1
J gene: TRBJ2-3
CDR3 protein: ASSLESRGTTDTQY

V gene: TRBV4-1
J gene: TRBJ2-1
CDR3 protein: ASSQDGTSGINEQF